Below are 23 T cell receptor beta chains sequenced from a single sample in a study of shared clonotypes between healthy human individuals. Sequencing was performed with immunoSEQ multiplex PCR; in TCRdb, only in-frame clones are kept and a portion is missing. The sample comprises about 2.3 million clones, roughly 92% of which are singletons, and 0.37% rests with the top ten. The material sequenced was naive CD4+ T cells from PBMCs. Subset defined: CD45RA+ positively selected. The origin of the receptors is a man aged 18 to 30 in good health. Some clones in this sample may be carry-over from other donors' samples.

Of note for this clone: Other DNA sequences in the same sample also yield this CDR3. The genes are TRBV2 and TRBJ2-5, with 7 bases that match TRBD1. Germline V gene lookup returns CDR1 SNHLY and CDR2 FYNNEI. V lost 8 bases to trimming and J lost 2 bases; unmatched junction nucleotides: 2. This CDR3 contains 12 residues. The CDR3 DNA reads TGTGCCAGCCGACAGGGTCAAGAGACCCAGTACTTC. Residues: CASRQGQETQYF.

The V and J genes are TRBV10-3 and TRBJ1-4; 9 nucleotides match TRBD1. Germline V gene sequence: CDR1 ENHRY, CDR2 SYGVKD. The CDR3 covers 16 residues. Trimming took 3 bases from V and 8 from J; bases not matched to a gene: 10. CDR3 protein: CAISESPGQGREKLFF. The CDR3 DNA reads TGTGCCATCAGTGAATCACCGGGACAGGGCCGCGAAAAACTGTTTTTT.

J is TRBJ2-2 and V is TRBV9; D uncertain. The CDR3 length is 15 residues. Germline V CDR1 and CDR2: SGDLS, YYNGEE. Trimming pared 0 bases from V and 0 bases from J, leaving 6 bases between. CDR3 nucleotide sequence: TGTGCCAGCAGCGTAGGACTTACGAACACCGGGGAGCTGTTTTTT. It yields the protein CASSVGLTNTGELFF. The full variable domain, with the rest looked up from reference TRBV9 and TRBJ2-2, is DSGVTQTPKHLITATGQRVTLRCSPRSGDLSVYWYQQSLDQGLQFLIQYYNGEERAKGNILERFSAQQFPDLHSELNLSSLELGDSALYFCASSVGLTNTGELFFGEGSRLTVL.

The V and J genes are TRBV5-4 and TRBJ2-4; TRBD2 agrees at 8 bases. In germline, CDR1 is SGHNT, CDR2 YYREEE (reference sequence). The junction had 6 bases not matched to a gene; V was cut back by 3 bases and J by 7 bases. The CDR3 is made up of 14 amino acids. The CDR3 region is CASSSAGGPNIQYF. In DNA, the CDR3 is TGTGCCAGCAGCTCGGCGGGAGGCCCGAACATTCAGTACTTC.

The chain is built from TRBV10-3 and TRBJ2-7; TRBD1 aligns across 7 bases. Germline V lookup: CDR1 ENHRY, CDR2 SYGVKD. The CDR3 is 15 residues long. The J segment lost 3 bases and the V segment lost 5 bases, leaving 10 bases of the junction unmatched. The CDR3 spells CAISSGQDRLYEQYF. In DNA, the CDR3 is TGTGCCATCAGTTCCGGACAGGATAGGCTCTACGAGCAGTACTTC.

The genes are TRBV19 and TRBJ2-2, with TRBD1 as a possible D gene (5 bases). Germline CDR1 LNHDA, CDR2 SQIVND (reference sequence). The CDR3 has 13 amino acids. V lost 6 bases and J lost 7, with 12 bases in between. CDR3 sequence: CASRGQGGGELFF. DNA of the CDR3: TGTGCCAGTAGAGGGCAGGGTGGCGGGGAGCTGTTTTTT.

This rearrangement joins TRBV27 to TRBJ1-1, with D uncertain. The germline CDR1 and CDR2 sequences are MNHEY and SMNVEV (reference sequence). This CDR3 has 13 residues. The V gene lost 7 bases and the J gene lost 2 bases, with 11 bases spanning the gap. CDR3 protein: CASMVGPNTEAFF. The CDR3 nucleotides read TGTGCCAGCATGGTAGGGCCCAACACTGAAGCTTTCTTT.

Here the CDR3 reads CSVGPGGSAGELFF. The DNA for the CDR3 is TGCAGCGTTGGGCCGGGCGGGTCAGCCGGGGAGCTGTTTTTT. V usage is TRBV29-1 and J usage is TRBJ2-2; the D gene is possibly TRBD2 (5 bases). Trimming cost V 4 bases and J 6 bases, with 15 bases left between them. The germline V gene has CDR1 SQVTM and CDR2 ANQGSEA. The length of the CDR3 is 14 residues.

This chain connects TRBV18 to TRBJ1-2; D possibly corresponds to TRBD1 (5 bases). CDR1 is KGHSH, CDR2 LQKENI, per germline. The CDR3 has 15 residues. With 3 bases removed from V and 8 bases from J, the gap between germline ends came to 19 bases. The CDR3 DNA is TGTGCCAGCTCACCGCTCCTGCAGGGTTCAGGAGGCTACACCTTC. Protein: CASSPLLQGSGGYTF.

The J gene is TRBJ1-2, the V gene TRBV5-1; D uncertain. CDR1 is SGHRS and CDR2 is YFSETQ in the germline V gene. The CDR3 has 13 amino acids. The ends were cut back, 3 bases at V and 0 bases at J, with 6 bases in the middle. CDR3 loop: CASSWDANYGYTF. DNA of the CDR3: TGCGCCAGCAGCTGGGATGCTAACTATGGCTACACCTTC.

The gene calls are TRBV9 and TRBJ2-1; no clear D gene. V was cut by 4 bases and J by 8 bases, with 10 bases left in between. CDR1 is SGDLS, CDR2 YYNGEE, per germline. The CDR3 contains 12 residues. The CDR3, as DNA: TGTGCCAGCAGCCCTGTGGACGATGAGCAGTTCTTC. It translates to CASSPVDDEQFF.

The CDR3 coding sequence is TGTGCCAGCAGCCAAGGCCTAGCGGGAGTGGAAGATACGCAGTATTTT. It translates to CASSQGLAGVEDTQYF. V usage is TRBV4-2 and J usage is TRBJ2-3; 10 nucleotides line up with TRBD2. The CDR3 is made up of 16 amino acids. Unmatched junction bases numbered 6, after V lost 1 base and J lost 5 bases. The germline gives CDR1 LGHNA, CDR2 YNFKEQ.

The chain has TRBV27 and TRBJ2-6; a possible D gene is TRBD2 (5 bases). This CDR3 comprises 18 residues. Germline V gene sequence: CDR1 MNHEY, CDR2 SMNVEV (reference sequence). Trimming cost V 3 bases and J 1 base, with 16 bases left between them. The CDR3 here is CASSLREPSPSGANVLTF. In nucleotides, the CDR3 is TGTGCCAGCAGTTTGAGGGAACCCTCCCCTTCTGGGGCCAACGTCCTGACTTTC. The full variable domain, completed using reference TRBV27 and TRBJ2-6, is EAQVTQNPRYLITVTGKKLTVTCSQNMNHEYMSWYRQDPGLGLRQIYYSMNVEVTDKGDVPEGYKVSRKEKRNFPLILESPSPNQTSLYFCASSLREPSPSGANVLTFGAGSRLTVL.

J is TRBJ2-7 and V is TRBV18; 15 nucleotides align to TRBD2. The germline gives CDR1 KGHSH, CDR2 LQKENI. V gave up 4 bases and J gave up 2 bases; unmatched junction bases: 6. The CDR3 sequence is 17 residues long. CDR3 sequence reads: CASSLGTSGRPTYEQYF. The CDR3, as DNA: TGTGCCAGCTCACTCGGGACTAGCGGGAGGCCGACCTACGAGCAGTACTTC.

V gene TRBV9 combines with J gene TRBJ1-1; 9 nucleotides agree with TRBD1. The CDR3 is 15 residues long. Per germline, CDR1 SGDLS and CDR2 YYNGEE. Germline trimming cut 4 bases from V and 3 bases from J; bases unmatched to any gene: 7. Written as DNA, the CDR3 is TGTGCCAGCAGCAACGGACAGGGGTCGTACACTGAAGCTTTCTTT. It specifies CASSNGQGSYTEAFF. Using reference TRBV9 and TRBJ1-1 for the parts outside the CDR3, the full variable domain is DSGVTQTPKHLITATGQRVTLRCSPRSGDLSVYWYQQSLDQGLQFLIQYYNGEERAKGNILERFSAQQFPDLHSELNLSSLELGDSALYFCASSNGQGSYTEAFFGQGTRLTVV.

The chain's CDR3 is CASSPGQGWTEAFF. The CDR3 DNA reads as TGTGCCAGCAGTCCTGGACAGGGGTGGACTGAAGCTTTCTTT. The gene calls are TRBV2 and TRBJ1-1, with TRBD1 identical over 9 bases. V lost 5 bases to trimming and J lost 5 bases; unmatched junction nucleotides: 6. The CDR3 sequence is 14 residues long. Germline CDR1 reads SNHLY; CDR2 reads FYNNEI.

This sequence joins TRBV5-5 and TRBJ1-2; TRBD1 agrees at 9 bases. V shed 2 bases and J 5 bases; nucleotides not matched to a gene: 7. The V gene's germline CDR1 is SGHKS and CDR2 YYEKEE (reference sequence). The CDR3 consists of 15 residues. The CDR3 sequence is CASSLWEQGAYGYTF. In nucleotides, the CDR3 is TGTGCCAGCAGCTTATGGGAACAGGGGGCTTATGGCTACACCTTC.

The chain uses TRBV6-6 and TRBJ2-7, with D possibly matching TRBD1 (6 bases). Germline V gene data show CDR1 as MNHNY and CDR2 as SVGAGI (reference sequence). This CDR3 spans 16 amino acids. V was cut by 0 bases and J by 2 bases, with 14 bases left in between. This chain's CDR3 is CASSYSKGHSTYEQYF. CDR3 DNA: TGTGCCAGCAGTTACTCGAAGGGACACTCCACCTACGAGCAGTACTTC.

The sample holds one count of this clone. The rearrangement uses TRBV19 and TRBJ2-1; TRBD2 agrees at 13 bases. The CDR3 spans 16 residues. Per the germline V gene, CDR1 is LNHDA and CDR2 is SQIVND (reference sequence). Trimming cost V 8 bases and J 4 bases; bases outside gene matches: 8. The CDR3 DNA follows: TGTGCCAGTCTACGGACTAGCGGGAGATCGTACAATGAGCAGTTCTTC. It is translated as CASLRTSGRSYNEQFF.

The rearrangement joins TRBV4-3 to TRBJ2-7, with 7 bases lining up with TRBD2. The CDR3 totals 15 residues. V gave up 3 bases and J gave up 0 bases; unmatched junction bases: 5. CDR1 and CDR2 from the germline V gene are LGHNA and YSLEER. This CDR3 is CASSQTLAASYEQYF. The CDR3 DNA is TGCGCCAGCAGCCAGACCCTAGCGGCCTCCTACGAGCAGTACTTC.

The chain joins TRBV2 to TRBJ1-4; TRBD1 matches 9 bases. This CDR3 spans 15 amino acids. Per the germline V gene, CDR1 is SNHLY and CDR2 is FYNNEI. V lost 7 bases to trimming and J lost 7 bases; unmatched junction nucleotides: 10. CDR3 loop: CASIEGGTGREKLFF. The CDR3 bases are TGTGCCAGCATCGAGGGTGGGACAGGGCGTGAAAAACTGTTTTTT. Full variable domain (missing parts from reference TRBV2 and TRBJ1-4): EPEVTQTPSHQVTQMGQEVILRCVPISNHLYFYWYRQILGQKVEFLVSFYNNEISEKSEIFDDQFSVERPDGSNFTLKIRSTKLEDSAMYFCASIEGGTGREKLFFGSGTQLSVL.

The chain recombines TRBV6-1 with TRBJ1-2, with a weak D call TRBD1 (5 bases). This CDR3 contains 15 residues. Trimming removed 7 bases from V and 5 bases from J, with 20 bases in between. The germline CDR1 and CDR2 sequences are MNHNS and SASEGT. CDR3 amino acids: CASIPWGEQSYGYTF. The CDR3 coding sequence is TGTGCCAGCATTCCCTGGGGGGAGCAGTCTTATGGCTACACCTTC.

The chain recombines TRBV28 with TRBJ2-3, with D perhaps matching TRBD1 (5 bases). CDR3 length equals 16 residues. V dropped 4 bases and J dropped 3 bases, with 17 bases sitting between them. Germline CDR1 is MDHEN and CDR2 is SYDVKM. As DNA, the CDR3 is TGTGCCAGCAGTTCCCCCTTCCGCAGGGAAACAGATACGCAGTATTTT. Translated, it gives CASSSPFRRETDTQYF.